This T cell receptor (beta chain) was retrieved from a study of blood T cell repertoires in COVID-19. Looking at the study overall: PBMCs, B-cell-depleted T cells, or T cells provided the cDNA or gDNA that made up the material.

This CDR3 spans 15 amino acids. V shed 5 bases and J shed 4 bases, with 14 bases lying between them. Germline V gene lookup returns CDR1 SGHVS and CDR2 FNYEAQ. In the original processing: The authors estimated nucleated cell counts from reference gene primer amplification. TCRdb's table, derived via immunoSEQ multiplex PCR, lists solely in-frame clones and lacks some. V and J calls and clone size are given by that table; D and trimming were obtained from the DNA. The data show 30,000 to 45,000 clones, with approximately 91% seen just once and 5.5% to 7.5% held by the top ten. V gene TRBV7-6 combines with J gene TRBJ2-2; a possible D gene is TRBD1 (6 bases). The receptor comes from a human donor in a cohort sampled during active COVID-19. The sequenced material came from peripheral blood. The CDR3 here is CASSGRGFGTGELFF. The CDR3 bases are TGTGCCAGCAGCGGCAGGGGTTTCGGCACCGGGGAGCTGTTTTTT.